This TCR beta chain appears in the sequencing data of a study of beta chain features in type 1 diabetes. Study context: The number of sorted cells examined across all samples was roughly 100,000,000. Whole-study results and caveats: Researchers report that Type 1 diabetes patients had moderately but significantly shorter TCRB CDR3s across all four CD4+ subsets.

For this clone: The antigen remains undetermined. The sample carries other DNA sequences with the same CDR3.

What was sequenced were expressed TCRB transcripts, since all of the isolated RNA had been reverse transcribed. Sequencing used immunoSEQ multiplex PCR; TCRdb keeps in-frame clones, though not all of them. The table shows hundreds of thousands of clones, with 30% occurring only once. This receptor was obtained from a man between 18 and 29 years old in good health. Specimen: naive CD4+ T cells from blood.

The CDR3 loop is CASSFRQGTDTQYF. CDR3 nucleotide sequence: TGTGCCAGCAGCTTTCGACAGGGCACAGATACGCAGTATTTT. V usage is TRBV5-6 and J usage is TRBJ2-3, with D possibly being TRBD1 (6 bases). V was cut by 2 bases and J by 1 base, with 8 bases left in between. The CDR3 spans 14 residues. Germline CDR1 is SGHDT and CDR2 is YYEEEE. The whole variable domain, filled in from reference TRBV5-6 and TRBJ2-3, reads DAGVTQSPTHLIKTRGQQVTLRCSPKSGHDTVSWYQQALGQGPQFIFQYYEEEERQRGNFPDRFSGHQFPNYSSELNVNALLLGDSALYLCASSFRQGTDTQYFGPGTRLTVL.